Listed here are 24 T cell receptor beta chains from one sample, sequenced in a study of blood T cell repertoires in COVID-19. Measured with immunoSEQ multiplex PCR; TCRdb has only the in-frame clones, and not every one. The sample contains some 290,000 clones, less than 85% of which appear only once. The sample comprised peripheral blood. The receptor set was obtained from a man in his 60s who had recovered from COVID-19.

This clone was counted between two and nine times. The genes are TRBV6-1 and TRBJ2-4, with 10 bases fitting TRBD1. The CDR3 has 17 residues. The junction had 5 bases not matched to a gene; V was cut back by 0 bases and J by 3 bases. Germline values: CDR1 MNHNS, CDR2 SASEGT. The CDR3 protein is CASSEAGDRGVKNIQYF. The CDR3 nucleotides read TGTGCCAGCAGTGAAGCGGGGGACAGGGGAGTCAAAAACATTCAGTACTTC.

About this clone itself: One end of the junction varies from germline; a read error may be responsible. The CDR3 reads CASSFGTGLMREAQYF. For the CDR3, the DNA is TGCGCCAGCAGTTTCGGGACAGGGTTAATGAGAGAGGCCCAGTACTTC. The chain joins TRBV5-1 to TRBJ2-5; 9 bases fit TRBD1. The CDR3 extends over 16 amino acids. Germline CDR1 is SGHRS and CDR2 is YFSETQ.

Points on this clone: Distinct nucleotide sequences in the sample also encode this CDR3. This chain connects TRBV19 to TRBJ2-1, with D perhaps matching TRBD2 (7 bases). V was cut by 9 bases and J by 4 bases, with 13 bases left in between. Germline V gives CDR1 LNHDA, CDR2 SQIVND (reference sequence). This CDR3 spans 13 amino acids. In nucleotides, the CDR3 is TGTGCCAGCTCCGGGGGGCTTTACAATGAGCAGTTCTTC. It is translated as CASSGGLYNEQFF.

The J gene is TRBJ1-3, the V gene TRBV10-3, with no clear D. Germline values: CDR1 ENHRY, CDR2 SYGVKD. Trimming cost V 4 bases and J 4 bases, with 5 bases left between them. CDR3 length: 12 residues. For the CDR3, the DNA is TGTGCCATCAGTGTTCCGGGAAACACCATATATTTT. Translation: CAISVPGNTIYF.

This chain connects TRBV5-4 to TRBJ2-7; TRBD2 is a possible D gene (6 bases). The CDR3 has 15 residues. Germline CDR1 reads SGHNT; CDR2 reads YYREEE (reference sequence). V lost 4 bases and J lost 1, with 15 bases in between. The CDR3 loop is CASSPRDGTSYEQYF. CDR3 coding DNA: TGTGCCAGCAGCCCGAGGGACGGGACTTCCTACGAGCAGTACTTC.

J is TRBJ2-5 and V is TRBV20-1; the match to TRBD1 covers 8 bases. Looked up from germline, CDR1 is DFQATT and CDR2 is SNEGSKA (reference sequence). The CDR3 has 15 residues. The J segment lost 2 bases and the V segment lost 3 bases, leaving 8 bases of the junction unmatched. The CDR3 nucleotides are TGCAGTGCTAGTGTTGCCAGGGGGCGGCAAGAGACCCAGTACTTC. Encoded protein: CSASVARGRQETQYF.

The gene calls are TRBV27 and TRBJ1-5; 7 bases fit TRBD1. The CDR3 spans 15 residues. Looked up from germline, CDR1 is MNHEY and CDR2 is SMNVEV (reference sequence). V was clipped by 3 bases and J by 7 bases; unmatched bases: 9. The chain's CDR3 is CASSFRPGGGQPQHF. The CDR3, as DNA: TGTGCCAGCAGTTTCCGACCAGGGGGTGGGCAGCCCCAGCATTTT.

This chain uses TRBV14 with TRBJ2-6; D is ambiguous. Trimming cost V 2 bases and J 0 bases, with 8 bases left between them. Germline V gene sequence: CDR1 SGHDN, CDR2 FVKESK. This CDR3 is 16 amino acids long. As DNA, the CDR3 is TGTGCCAGCAGCCAAACCATTAGCTCTGGGGCCAACGTCCTGACTTTC. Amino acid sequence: CASSQTISSGANVLTF.

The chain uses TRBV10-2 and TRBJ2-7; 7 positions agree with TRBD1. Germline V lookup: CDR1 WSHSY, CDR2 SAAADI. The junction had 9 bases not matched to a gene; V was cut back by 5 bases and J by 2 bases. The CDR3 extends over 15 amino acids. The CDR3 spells CASSKGTDFTYEQYF. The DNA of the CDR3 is TGCGCCAGCAGTAAAGGGACAGATTTTACCTACGAGCAGTACTTC.

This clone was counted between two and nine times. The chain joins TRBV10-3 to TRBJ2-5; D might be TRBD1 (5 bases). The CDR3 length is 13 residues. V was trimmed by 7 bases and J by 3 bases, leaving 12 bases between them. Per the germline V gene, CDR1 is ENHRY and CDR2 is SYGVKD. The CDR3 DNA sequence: TGTGCCATCAACCAACAGGTGGAAGAGACCCAGTACTTC. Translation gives CAINQQVEETQYF.

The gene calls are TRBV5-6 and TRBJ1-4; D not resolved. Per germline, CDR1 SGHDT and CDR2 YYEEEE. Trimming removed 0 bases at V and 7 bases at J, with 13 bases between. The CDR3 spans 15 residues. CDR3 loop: CASSLGDVSSEKLFF. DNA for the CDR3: TGTGCCAGCAGCTTGGGAGATGTATCTTCTGAAAAACTGTTTTTT.

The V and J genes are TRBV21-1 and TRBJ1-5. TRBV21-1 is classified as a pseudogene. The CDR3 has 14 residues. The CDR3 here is CASISRLGNQPQHF. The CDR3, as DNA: TGTGCCAGCATTAGCCGCCTGGGCAATCAGCCCCAGCATTTT.

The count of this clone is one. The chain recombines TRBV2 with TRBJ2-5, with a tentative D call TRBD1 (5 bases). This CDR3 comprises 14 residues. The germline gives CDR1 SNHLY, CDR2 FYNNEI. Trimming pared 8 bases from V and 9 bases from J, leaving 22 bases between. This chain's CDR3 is CASQPVGLIGAQYF. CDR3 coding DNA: TGTGCCAGCCAACCGGTTGGTTTGATAGGGGCCCAGTACTTC. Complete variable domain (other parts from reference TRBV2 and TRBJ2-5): EPEVTQTPSHQVTQMGQEVILRCVPISNHLYFYWYRQILGQKVEFLVSFYNNEISEKSEIFDDQFSVERPDGSNFTLKIRSTKLEDSAMYFCASQPVGLIGAQYFGPGTRLLVL.

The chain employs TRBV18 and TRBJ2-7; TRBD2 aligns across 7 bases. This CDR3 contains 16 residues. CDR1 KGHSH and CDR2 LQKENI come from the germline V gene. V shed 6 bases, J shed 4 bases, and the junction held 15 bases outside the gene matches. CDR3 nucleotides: TGTGCCAGCTCTCCGTGGGGTCCGGGAGGACCTTACGAGCAGTACTTC. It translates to CASSPWGPGGPYEQYF.

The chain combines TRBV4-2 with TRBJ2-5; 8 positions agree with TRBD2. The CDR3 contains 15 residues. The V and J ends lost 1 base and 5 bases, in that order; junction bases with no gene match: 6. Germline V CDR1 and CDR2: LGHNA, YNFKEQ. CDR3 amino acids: CASSQGLANGETQYF. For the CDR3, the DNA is TGTGCCAGCAGCCAAGGACTAGCGAATGGGGAGACCCAGTACTTC.

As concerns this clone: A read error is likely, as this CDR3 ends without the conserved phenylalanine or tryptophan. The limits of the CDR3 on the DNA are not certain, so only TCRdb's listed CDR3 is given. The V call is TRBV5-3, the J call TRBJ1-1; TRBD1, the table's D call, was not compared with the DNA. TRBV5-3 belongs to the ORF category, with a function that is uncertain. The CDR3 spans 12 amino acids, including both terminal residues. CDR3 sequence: CARSFRGDRKEI.

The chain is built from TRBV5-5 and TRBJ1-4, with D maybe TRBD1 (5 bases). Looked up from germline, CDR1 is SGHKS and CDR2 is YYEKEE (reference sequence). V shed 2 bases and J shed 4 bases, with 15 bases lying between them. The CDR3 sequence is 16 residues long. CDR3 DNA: TGTGCCAGCAGCTTTTCCATAGACAGAAGTAATGAAAAACTGTTTTTT. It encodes CASSFSIDRSNEKLFF. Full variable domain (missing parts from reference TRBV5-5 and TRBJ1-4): DAGVTQSPTHLIKTRGQQVTLRCSPISGHKSVSWYQQVLGQGPQFIFQYYEKEERGRGNFPDRFSARQFPNYSSELNVNALLLGDSALYLCASSFSIDRSNEKLFFGSGTQLSVL.

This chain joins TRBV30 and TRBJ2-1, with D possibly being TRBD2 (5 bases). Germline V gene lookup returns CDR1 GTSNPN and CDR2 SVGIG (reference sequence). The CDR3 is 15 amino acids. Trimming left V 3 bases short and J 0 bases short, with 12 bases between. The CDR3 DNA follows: TGTGCCTGGAGAAGAGCGGCCAACTCCTACAATGAGCAGTTCTTC. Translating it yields CAWRRAANSYNEQFF.

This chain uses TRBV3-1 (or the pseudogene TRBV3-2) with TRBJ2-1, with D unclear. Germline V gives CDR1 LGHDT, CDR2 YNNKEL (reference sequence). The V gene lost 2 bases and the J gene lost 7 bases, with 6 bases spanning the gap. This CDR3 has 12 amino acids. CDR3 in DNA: TGTGCCAGCAGCCAAACAGATAATGAGCAGTTCTTC. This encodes CASSQTDNEQFF.

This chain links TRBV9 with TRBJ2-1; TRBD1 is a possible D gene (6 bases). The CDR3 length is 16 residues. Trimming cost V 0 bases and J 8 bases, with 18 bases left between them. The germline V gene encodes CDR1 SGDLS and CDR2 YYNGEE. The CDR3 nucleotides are TGTGCCAGCAGCGTAGGGCATAGTAGTGGGGGCCATGAGCAGTTCTTC. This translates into CASSVGHSSGGHEQFF.

CDR3 loop: CSARAGPEQYF. The CDR3 region has the DNA TGCAGTGCTAGAGCGGGTCCCGAGCAGTACTTC. This chain connects TRBV20-1 to TRBJ2-7; D unclear. The CDR3 length is 11 residues. The germline V gene encodes CDR1 DFQATT and CDR2 SNEGSKA (reference sequence). Trimming left V 1 base short and J 6 bases short, with 7 bases between.

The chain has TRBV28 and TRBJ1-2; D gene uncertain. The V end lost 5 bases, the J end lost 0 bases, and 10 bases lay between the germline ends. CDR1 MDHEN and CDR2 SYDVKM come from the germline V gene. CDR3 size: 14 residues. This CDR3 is CASSPQRTNYGYTF. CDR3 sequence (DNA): TGTGCCAGCAGTCCACAGAGAACTAACTATGGCTACACCTTC.

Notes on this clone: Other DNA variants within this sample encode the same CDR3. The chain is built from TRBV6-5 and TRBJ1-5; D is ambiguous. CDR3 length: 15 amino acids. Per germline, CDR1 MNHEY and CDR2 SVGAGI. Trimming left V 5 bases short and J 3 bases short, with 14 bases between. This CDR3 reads CASSRDRGSNQPQHF. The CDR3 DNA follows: TGTGCCAGCAGTAGAGACCGAGGATCCAATCAGCCCCAGCATTTT.

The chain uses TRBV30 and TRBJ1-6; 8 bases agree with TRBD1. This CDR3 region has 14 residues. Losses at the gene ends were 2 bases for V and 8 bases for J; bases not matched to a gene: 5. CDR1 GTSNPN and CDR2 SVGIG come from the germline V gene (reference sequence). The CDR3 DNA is TGTGCCTGGAGTACCGACAGGGGTTATTCACCCCTCCACTTT. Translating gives CAWSTDRGYSPLHF.